This is a list of T cell receptor beta chains from one sample in a study of human T cells and chemical hapten exposure. One entry per CDR3 protein, called by TCRdb with MiXCR from the RACE reads. Among roughly 200,000 distinct CDR3 sequences, about a fifth were seen once, and the ten largest hold about 7%. Sample: whole blood, taken in connection with sensitization to the hapten diphenylcyclopropenone (DPC). The receptors were sampled from a woman between 50 and 59 years old with alopecia areata. Some clones in this sample may be carry-over from other donors' samples. Both conserved end residues are part of each CDR3. D genes are given only for firm matches. Clone size is shown for a subset of rows, as once, few, many or a class of expanded clone.

size	V	D	J	CDR3	DNA
.	TRBV7-3	TRBD1	TRBJ2-2	CASSIQGVPPGELFF	TGTGCCAGCAGCATCCAGGGGGTCCCCCCCGGGGAGCTGTTTTTT
.	TRBV20-1	.	TRBJ2-7	CSARDYEQYF	TGCAGTGCTAGGGACTACGAGCAGTACTTC
few	TRBV20-1	TRBD2	TRBJ2-3	CSARDRAGGLTDTQYF	TGCAGTGCTAGAGACAGAGCGGGAGGGTTGACAGATACGCAGTATTTT
.	TRBV2	.	TRBJ1-5	CASSQDNFFRPQHF	TGTGCCAGCAGTCAAGACAATTTTTTTAGGCCCCAGCATTTT
.	TRBV15	.	TRBJ2-3	CATSRRGLVFSRDTQYF	TGTGCCACCAGCAGGAGGGGCCTAGTGTTTAGTAGGGATACGCAGTATTTT
.	TRBV7-2	TRBD1	TRBJ1-5	CASSGKQGNSNQPQHF	TGTGCCAGCAGCGGCAAACAGGGGAATAGCAATCAGCCCCAGCATTTT
.	TRBV29-1	TRBD2	TRBJ2-1	CSVRKLAGDEQFF	TGCAGCGTTCGCAAACTAGCGGGAGATGAGCAGTTCTTC
.	TRBV20-1	.	TRBJ2-1	CSATTLGPAEQFF	TGCAGTGCTACAACCCTAGGGCCCGCCGAGCAGTTCTTC
few	TRBV20-1	.	TRBJ2-1	CSARSIGNEQFF	TGCAGTGCTAGATCTATCGGCAATGAGCAGTTCTTC
few	TRBV20-1	.	TRBJ2-7	CSATWGPDYEQYF	TGCAGTGCTACCTGGGGTCCCGACTACGAGCAGTACTTC
few	TRBV7-9	.	TRBJ2-5	CASSLTGGETQYF	TGTGCCAGCAGCTTAACAGGAGGGGAGACCCAGTACTTC
few	TRBV20-1	.	TRBJ1-1	CSAQENTEAFF	TGCAGTGCTCAAGAAAACACTGAAGCTTTCTTT
few	TRBV10-3	TRBD2	TRBJ2-1	CAIRTSGPTYNEQFF	TGTGCCATCCGGACTAGCGGACCCACGTACAATGAGCAGTTCTTC
.	TRBV2	TRBD1	TRBJ2-3	CASSEGSWTGTTDTQYF	TGTGCCAGCAGTGAAGGTTCCTGGACAGGGACCACAGATACGCAGTATTTT
.	TRBV4-1	.	TRBJ1-2	CASSQDLNGQHGYTF	TGCGCCAGCAGCCAAGATCTCAACGGCCAGCATGGCTACACCTTC
.	TRBV9	.	TRBJ2-1	CASSVDLVRGEQFF	TGTGCCAGCAGCGTAGACCTAGTCAGAGGTGAGCAGTTCTTC
few	TRBV5-5	.	TRBJ2-2	CASTRWGVGNTGELFF	TGTGCCAGCACCCGATGGGGCGTCGGGAACACCGGGGAGCTGTTTTTT
many	TRBV29-1	.	TRBJ2-6	CSVVDGANVLTF	TGCAGCGTTGTTGATGGGGCCAACGTCCTGACTTTC
.	TRBV27	.	TRBJ1-5	CASSNRLGSNQPQHF	TGTGCCAGCAGCAACCGCCTGGGAAGCAATCAGCCCCAGCATTTT
.	TRBV20-1	TRBD1	TRBJ1-1	CSARSSSQGAKRTEAFF	TGCAGTGCTAGATCGTCATCGCAGGGGGCGAAAAGGACTGAAGCTTTCTTT
few	TRBV7-2	TRBD2	TRBJ2-7	CASSYRRGGAGSWYEQYF	TGTGCCAGCAGTTACCGACGGGGGGGCGCGGGGTCTTGGTACGAGCAGTACTTC
.	TRBV19	TRBD2	TRBJ2-2	CASSQGLAGGPAGELFF	TGTGCCAGTAGCCAGGGACTAGCGGGAGGGCCTGCCGGGGAGCTGTTTTTT
.	TRBV7-2	TRBD2	TRBJ2-1	CASSLEMVAGVREQFF	TGTGCCAGCAGCTTAGAAATGGTAGCGGGAGTTCGCGAGCAGTTCTTC
.	TRBV29-1	.	TRBJ1-2	CSVEGYGEGYTF	TGCAGCGTTGAAGGGTACGGGGAAGGCTACACCTTC
.	TRBV12-3/TRBV12-4	.	TRBJ1-1	CASRPAVGNTEAFF	TGTGCCAGCAGGCCCGCAGTTGGGAACACTGAAGCTTTCTTT
.	TRBV11-3	TRBD2	TRBJ2-5	CASSLGTSGKEETQYF	TGTGCCAGCAGCCTCGGGACTAGCGGGAAGGAAGAGACCCAGTACTTC
.	TRBV6-5	.	TRBJ2-3	CASRAQLTDTQYF	TGTGCCAGCAGGGCCCAGCTTACGGATACGCAGTATTTT
.	TRBV3-2	.	TRBJ1-2	CASSPPLSGSVGGYTF	TGTGCCAGCAGCCCCCCTCTTTCAGGGTCCGTGGGTGGCTACACCTTC
.	TRBV6-2/TRBV6-3	TRBD2	TRBJ2-1	CASRPLAGVYNEQFF	TGTGCCAGCAGGCCCCTAGCGGGAGTCTACAATGAGCAGTTCTTC
few	TRBV12-3/TRBV12-4	.	TRBJ2-7	CASSLEQYEQYF	TGTGCCAGCAGTTTAGAACAGTACGAGCAGTACTTC
.	TRBV9	.	TRBJ1-1	CASSSWLGGNTEAFF	TGTGCCAGCAGCTCCTGGCTAGGGGGGAACACTGAAGCTTTCTTT
few	TRBV7-9	.	TRBJ2-7	CASSLLWGEQYF	TGTGCCAGCAGCTTATTATGGGGGGAGCAGTACTTC
many	TRBV29-1	.	TRBJ1-1	CSAGDTEAFF	TGCAGCGCCGGAGACACTGAAGCTTTCTTT
.	TRBV29-1	.	TRBJ2-7	CSVGTLVLREQYF	TGCAGCGTTGGGACACTGGTATTGCGGGAGCAGTACTTC
.	TRBV15	.	TRBJ2-4	CATSRDGEWGNIQYF	TGTGCCACCAGCAGAGATGGGGAGTGGGGAAACATTCAGTACTTC